This TCR beta chain was sequenced in a study of cytomegalovirus exposure and HLA in healthy donors. Whole-study findings and limits: Analysis performed later showed TCR beta chains linked to HLA being more clonally expanded than equally common others. A later analysis linked a missense DCLRE1C variant to TCR beta V- and J-gene trimming.

The PCR made use of 60 Vbeta and 13 Jbeta primers. The repertoire was sequenced with immunoSEQ multiplex PCR; TCRdb's copy has only in-frame clones and lacks some. This sample carries about 160,000 clones, around 81% of them seen once, and the ten largest clones take roughly 1.4%. Concerning this clone itself: Its target is unknown.

The sample comprised PBMCs. This sequence originates from a man aged 35-49 years in good health and CMV-seronegative.

For the CDR3, the DNA is TGTGCCAGCAGTCCGAGAGGGTGGGAAGAGGCCTACGAGCAGTACGTC. Its translation is CASSPRGWEEAYEQYV. V is TRBV27 and J is TRBJ2-7, with D possibly matching TRBD2 (5 bases). CDR3 length equals 16 residues. The germline gives CDR1 MNHEY, CDR2 SMNVEV (reference sequence). V was cut by 5 bases and J by 2 bases, with 19 bases left in between.